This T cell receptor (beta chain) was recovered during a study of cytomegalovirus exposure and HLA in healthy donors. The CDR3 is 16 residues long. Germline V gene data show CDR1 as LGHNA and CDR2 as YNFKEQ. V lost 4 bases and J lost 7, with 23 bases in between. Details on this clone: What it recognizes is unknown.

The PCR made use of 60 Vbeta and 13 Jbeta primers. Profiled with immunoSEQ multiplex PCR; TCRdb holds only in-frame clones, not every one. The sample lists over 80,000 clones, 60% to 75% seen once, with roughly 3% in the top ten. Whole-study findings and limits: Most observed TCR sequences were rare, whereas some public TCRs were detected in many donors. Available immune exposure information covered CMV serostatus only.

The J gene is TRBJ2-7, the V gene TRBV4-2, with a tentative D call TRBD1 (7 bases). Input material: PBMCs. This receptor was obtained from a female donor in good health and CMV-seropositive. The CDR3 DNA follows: TGTGCCAGCAGCCTCCTATCCAGTTCAGCAGGGGGGGAGCAGTACTTC. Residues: CASSLLSSSAGGEQYF.